The 4 T cell receptor beta chains below were found in one sample sequenced in a study of identical twins. TCRdb re-analysed the 5' RACE reads in MiXCR, keeping a single row per CDR3 protein. The data contain about 720,000 distinct CDR3 sequences, 8.6% of them singletons. The same sample was also studied in work on yellow fever vaccine responses in identical twins.

Sequenced input: PBMCs. The origin of the receptors is a woman between 18 and 30 years old in good health.

This clonotype occurred a few times. The CDR3 loop is CASSYTPSATTDTQYF. DNA of the CDR3: TGTGCCAGCAGTTACACCCCTAGCGCTACCACAGATACGCAGTATTTT. The chain joins TRBV6-5 to TRBJ2-3, with D perhaps matching TRBD2 (6 bases). The CDR3 spans 16 residues. V was pared by 2 bases and J by 2 bases, with 14 bases between. CDR1 MNHEY and CDR2 SVGAGI come from the germline V gene.

The chain has TRBV28 and TRBJ2-3; TRBD1 matches 7 bases. The CDR3 has 12 residues. The germline CDR1 and CDR2 sequences are MDHEN and SYDVKM. Trimming removed 7 bases from V and 14 bases from J; junction bases left unmatched: 12. CDR3 in amino acids: CASTKGARPAYF. The CDR3 nucleotides read TGTGCCAGCACCAAGGGGGCCCGGCCGGCGTATTTT.

The chain uses TRBV5-1 and TRBJ2-5, with 7 positions matching TRBD2. This CDR3 contains 13 residues. Germline CDR1 SGHRS, CDR2 YFSETQ. The trim removed 5 bases at V and 7 bases at J, leaving 8 bases unmatched. CDR3: CASSPAGDWTQYF. For the CDR3, the DNA is TGCGCCAGCAGTCCGGCGGGAGACTGGACCCAGTACTTC.

The count of this clonotype is one. This rearrangement joins TRBV6-2 or TRBV6-3 to TRBJ2-7, with 11 bases lining up with TRBD2. Losses at the gene ends were 0 bases for V and 2 bases for J; bases not matched to a gene: 12. CDR1 is MNHEY, CDR2 SVGEGT, per germline. There are 19 residues in the CDR3. Here the CDR3 reads CASSYSRPSGRRLTYEQYF. The CDR3 region has the DNA TGTGCCAGCAGTTACTCGAGGCCTAGCGGGAGGCGTCTTACCTACGAGCAGTACTTC.